Listed here are 30 T cell receptor beta chains from one sample, sequenced in a study of CD8 T cells in ankylosing spondylitis. TCRdb re-analysed the 5' RACE reads in MiXCR, keeping a single row per CDR3 protein. The sample yields around 150,000 distinct CDR3 sequences, 44% seen once. The specimen sequenced was synovial fluid, either unsorted or a sorted T cell fraction (not recorded which). These TCRs come from a male donor with ankylosing spondylitis.

Worth noting for this clonotype: Compared with germline, one end of the junction differs, possibly owing to a read error. As DNA, the CDR3 is TGTGCCACCAGTTTTGGGGCGAGGACAGATACGCAGTATTTT. As protein: CATSFGARTDTQYF. The chain links TRBV12-3 or TRBV12-4 to TRBJ2-3; D possibly corresponds to TRBD1 (5 bases). There are 14 residues in the CDR3.

This clonotype was found a few times. This chain uses TRBV7-8 with TRBJ2-1; TRBD1 is a possible D gene (6 bases). The CDR3 loop spans 15 amino acids. V was shortened by 2 bases and J by 9 bases, with 17 bases between the two germline ends. In germline, CDR1 is SGHVS, CDR2 FQNEAQ. CDR3 nucleotide sequence: TGTGCCAGCAGCTTAAGGGCAGGGGTGAGGTGTGAGCAGTTCTTC. The encoded protein is CASSLRAGVRCEQFF. Full variable domain (rest looked up from reference TRBV7-8 and TRBJ2-1): GAGVSQSPRYKVAKRGQDVALRCDPISGHVSLFWYQQALGQGPEFLTYFQNEAQLDKSGLPSDRFFAERPEGSVSTLKIQRTQQEDSAVYLCASSLRAGVRCEQFFGPGTRLTVL.

CDR3 sequence (DNA): TGTGCCAGCAGCCAAGCAGGACTAGCGGGAGACAATGAGCAGTTCTTC. Its protein product is CASSQAGLAGDNEQFF. V is TRBV4-2 and J is TRBJ2-1; 13 bases match TRBD2. The J segment lost 5 bases and the V segment lost 1 base, leaving 2 bases of the junction unmatched. The CDR3 is 16 residues long. Germline assignment: CDR1 LGHNA and CDR2 YNFKEQ.

This clonotype appeared a few times. The chain is built from TRBV11-3 and TRBJ2-4; 8 positions agree with TRBD2. J lost 0 bases, V lost 5 bases, and 9 bases had no gene match. CDR1 SGHNT and CDR2 YENEEA come from the germline V gene. This CDR3 has 17 amino acids. CDR3 in DNA: TGTGCCAGCAGCACATCCACTAGCGGCCTAGCCAAAAACATTCAGTACTTC. The encoded protein is CASSTSTSGLAKNIQYF.

This chain uses TRBV2 with TRBJ2-1, with D tentatively TRBD2 (6 bases). Germline CDR1 reads SNHLY; CDR2 reads FYNNEI. The V gene lost 4 bases and the J gene lost 4 bases, with 14 bases spanning the gap. The CDR3 spans 15 residues. CDR3 sequence: CASSVPRAGYNEQFF. In nucleotides, the CDR3 is TGTGCCAGCAGTGTCCCCCGTGCGGGGTACAATGAGCAGTTCTTC.

CDR3 DNA: TGTGCCAGCAGTATTCCCCCCCAACGACCCACCGGAGAGACCCAGTACTTC. This codes for CASSIPPQRPTGETQYF. V and J are TRBV12-3 or TRBV12-4 and TRBJ2-5; D is undetermined. CDR3 length equals 17 residues. Between the trimmed V and J ends, which lost 5 bases and 4 bases, there was a span of 23 bases.

This clonotype was detected only once. The V and J genes are TRBV28 and TRBJ2-3; 7 positions match TRBD1. CDR1 MDHEN and CDR2 SYDVKM come from the germline V gene. The CDR3 sequence is 14 residues long. V was clipped by 5 bases and J by 3 bases; unmatched bases: 5. CDR3 amino acids: CASSHDRDTDTQYF. CDR3 in DNA: TGTGCCAGCAGTCACGACAGGGATACAGATACGCAGTATTTT.

This clonotype was detected a few times. J is TRBJ1-2 and V is TRBV27, with D possibly TRBD1 on 6 matching bases. The CDR3 sequence is 14 residues long. V shed 2 bases and J shed 7 bases, with 14 bases lying between them. Germline V gene data show CDR1 as MNHEY and CDR2 as SMNVEV (reference sequence). The CDR3 reads CASSLDPGGPGYTF. CDR3 coding DNA: TGTGCCAGCAGTTTAGACCCGGGGGGGCCTGGCTACACCTTC.

J is TRBJ2-3 and V is TRBV28, with D unclear. The CDR3 runs 17 residues. Germline V gene lookup returns CDR1 MDHEN and CDR2 SYDVKM. Between the trimmed V and J ends, which lost 6 bases and 4 bases, there was a span of 23 bases. For the CDR3, the DNA is TGTGCCAGCAGCCCAGTTACGCTCCTCGGGTCTCCAGATACGCAGTATTTT. This encodes CASSPVTLLGSPDTQYF.

In this sample, this clonotype turned up a few times. The chain carries TRBV27 and TRBJ1-1; TRBD1 matches 7 bases. V dropped 6 bases and J dropped 0; count of bases not matched to a gene: 22. The length of the CDR3 is 20 residues. Germline assignment: CDR1 MNHEY and CDR2 SMNVEV (reference sequence). The DNA for the CDR3 is TGTGCCAGCAGCCCCGGGGGGAGGGGGCTTAATCGATATGTGAACACTGAAGCTTTCTTT. Its protein product is CASSPGGRGLNRYVNTEAFF.

This chain uses TRBV5-1 with TRBJ2-7; D is perhaps TRBD2 (6 bases). There are 14 residues in the CDR3. CDR1 is SGHRS, CDR2 YFSETQ, per germline. The V end lost 0 bases, the J end lost 3 bases, and 10 bases lay between the germline ends. CDR3 sequence: CASSLAQEGYEQYF. The CDR3 nucleotides read TGCGCCAGCAGCTTGGCACAGGAGGGCTACGAGCAGTACTTC.

J is TRBJ2-7 and V is TRBV4-1, with D possibly being TRBD1 (5 bases). From germline, CDR1 is MGHRA and CDR2 YSYEKL. This CDR3 region has 14 residues. Between the trimmed V and J ends, which lost 4 bases and 3 bases, there was a span of 13 bases. The CDR3 loop reads CASSRRSQVYEQYF. The CDR3 DNA sequence: TGCGCCAGCAGCCGCCGTTCACAGGTCTACGAGCAGTACTTC.

V usage is TRBV4-1 and J usage is TRBJ1-2; a possible D gene is TRBD1 (6 bases). V lost 0 bases to trimming and J lost 8 bases, with 22 bases between them. CDR1 and CDR2 from the germline V gene are MGHRA and YSYEKL. CDR3 length: 17 residues. This CDR3 is CASSQDGVDRPPWGYTF. CDR3 DNA: TGCGCCAGCAGCCAAGATGGGGTAGACAGGCCACCTTGGGGCTACACCTTC.

This clonotype came up many times. The gene calls are TRBV14 and TRBJ1-1, with D unclear. This CDR3 comprises 12 residues. Germline CDR1 SGHDN, CDR2 FVKESK. Trimming shortened V by 4 bases and J by 6 bases, and 9 bases separated the two germline ends. In DNA form, the CDR3 reads TGTGCCAGCAGCCCCGGGCACTCTGAAGCTTTCTTT. Translating gives CASSPGHSEAFF.

This chain uses TRBV11-1 with TRBJ2-7; 14 bases are shared with TRBD2. In germline, CDR1 is SGHAT, CDR2 FQDESV (reference sequence). There are 18 residues in the CDR3. V was pared by 5 bases and J by 4 bases, with 13 bases of the junction left unmatched. The CDR3 nucleotides read TGTGCCAGCAGCGCGGGACTAGCGGGGGAGGCCCGAAGGTACGAGCAGTACTTC. This translates into CASSAGLAGEARRYEQYF.

V and J are TRBV4-1 and TRBJ1-2, with D possibly TRBD1 on 5 matching bases. The germline V gene has CDR1 MGHRA and CDR2 YSYEKL. Trimming took 3 bases from V and 4 from J, leaving 21 bases between them. The CDR3 is made up of 17 amino acids. CDR3: CASSHARVSGASYGYTF. Written as DNA, the CDR3 is TGCGCCAGCAGCCATGCCCGGGTTTCTGGGGCCAGCTATGGCTACACCTTC.

V and J are TRBV15 and TRBJ2-1, with D possibly matching TRBD1 (6 bases). The ends were cut back, 4 bases at V and 3 bases at J, with 19 bases in the middle. Germline-derived CDR1 and CDR2 are LNHNV and YYDKDF (reference sequence). There are 17 residues in the CDR3. DNA for the CDR3: TGTGCCACCAGCAACTTCAGGGGTCTGGGGGACTACAATGAGCAGTTCTTC. Translated: CATSNFRGLGDYNEQFF.

The chain combines TRBV5-5 with TRBJ2-1; no clear D gene. Germline values: CDR1 SGHKS, CDR2 YYEKEE (reference sequence). The V and J ends lost 2 bases and 1 base respectively, with 10 bases between them. This CDR3 is built from 15 residues. CDR3 residues: CASSFFSASYNEQFF. The CDR3 coding sequence is TGTGCCAGCAGCTTTTTTTCAGCGTCCTACAATGAGCAGTTCTTC.

The chain couples TRBV12-5 to TRBJ2-3; no definite D call. Germline V gene lookup returns CDR1 LGHNT and CDR2 FRNRAP. V lost 0 bases and J 4 bases, leaving 14 bases between the germline ends. This CDR3 has 16 residues. The CDR3 is CASGLVEAQEADTQYF. CDR3 coding DNA: TGTGCTAGTGGTTTGGTAGAGGCGCAGGAAGCAGATACGCAGTATTTT.

This clonotype has only a few counts. CDR3 DNA sequence: TGTGCCAGCAGTTTATGCTCACTCCCGGGACTAGCGGGAGGGACGAACACCGGGGAGCTGTTTTTT. Translated, it gives CASSLCSLPGLAGGTNTGELFF. The gene calls are TRBV28 and TRBJ2-2; 16 bases fit TRBD2. The CDR3 totals 22 residues. Losses at the gene ends were 0 bases for V and 0 bases for J; bases not matched to a gene: 10. CDR1 and CDR2 from the germline V gene are MDHEN and SYDVKM.

The chain combines TRBV12-3 or TRBV12-4 with TRBJ1-1; no definite D call. This CDR3 is 15 amino acids long. Between the trimmed V and J ends, which lost 1 base and 0 bases, there was a span of 9 bases. DNA of the CDR3: TGTGCCAGCAGTTTAGATATCCTTCTGAACACTGAAGCTTTCTTT. Protein sequence: CASSLDILLNTEAFF.

The V and J genes are TRBV29-1 and TRBJ2-1, with 9 bases matching TRBD2. The junction had 7 bases not matched to a gene; V was cut back by 0 bases and J by 1 base. The CDR3 contains 17 residues. Germline loops: CDR1 SQVTM, CDR2 ANQGSEA. This chain's CDR3 is CSVEDLSRGGSYNEQFF. DNA for the CDR3: TGCAGCGTTGAAGATCTATCGCGGGGGGGGTCCTACAATGAGCAGTTCTTC.

J is TRBJ2-7 and V is TRBV6-5, with 10 bases fitting TRBD2. CDR3 length: 15 residues. Per the germline V gene, CDR1 is MNHEY and CDR2 is SVGAGI. Unmatched junction bases numbered 5, after V lost 1 base and J lost 5 bases. CDR3 amino acids: CASSYWASGSNEQYF. The DNA of the CDR3 is TGTGCCAGCAGTTACTGGGCTAGCGGGAGTAACGAGCAGTACTTC.

The chain is built from TRBV30 and TRBJ1-5, with D tentatively TRBD1 (5 bases). From germline, CDR1 is GTSNPN and CDR2 SVGIG (reference sequence). Trimming shortened V by 3 bases and J by 9 bases, and 18 bases separated the two germline ends. This CDR3 has 14 residues. This chain's CDR3 is CAWRGVREAGPQHF. In DNA, the CDR3 is TGTGCCTGGAGAGGGGTACGGGAGGCAGGGCCCCAGCATTTT.

The J gene is TRBJ2-7, the V gene TRBV7-2; maybe TRBD2 (5 bases). The CDR3 runs to 14 residues. The V and J ends lost 1 base and 1 base respectively, with 8 bases between them. CDR1 and CDR2 from the germline V gene are SGHTA and FQGNSA. This CDR3 is CASSLEPGSYEQYF. CDR3 coding DNA: TGTGCCAGCAGCTTAGAACCGGGGTCCTACGAGCAGTACTTC.

J is TRBJ1-5 and V is TRBV7-8; D call uncertain. The CDR3 spans 15 residues. Trimming took off 5 bases at V and 4 bases at J, with 15 bases between the two ends. Germline loops: CDR1 SGHVS, CDR2 FQNEAQ. CDR3: CASSPQVPGNQPQHF. CDR3 bases: TGTGCCAGCAGCCCTCAGGTCCCGGGGAATCAGCCCCAGCATTTT. Drawing the rest from reference TRBV7-8 and TRBJ1-5, the complete variable domain is GAGVSQSPRYKVAKRGQDVALRCDPISGHVSLFWYQQALGQGPEFLTYFQNEAQLDKSGLPSDRFFAERPEGSVSTLKIQRTQQEDSAVYLCASSPQVPGNQPQHFGDGTRLSIL.

The chain employs TRBV4-3 and TRBJ2-1, with 7 bases fitting TRBD2. The junction had 7 bases not matched to a gene; V was cut back by 3 bases and J by 5 bases. Germline V lookup: CDR1 LGHNA, CDR2 YSLEER. The CDR3 has 15 amino acids. The CDR3 here is CASSQEWGRDNEQFF. CDR3 nucleotides: TGCGCCAGCAGCCAGGAATGGGGGAGGGACAATGAGCAGTTCTTC.

In this sample, this clonotype is medium-sized. This rearrangement joins TRBV6-6 to TRBJ1-1; D unclear. CDR1 and CDR2 (germline): MNHNY, SVGAGI (reference sequence). The CDR3 sequence is 13 residues long. The germline V and J ends were trimmed by 7 bases and 4 bases, with 13 bases remaining between them. Here the CDR3 reads CASNSHGVTEAFF. The CDR3 nucleotides read TGTGCCAGCAACTCTCACGGGGTCACTGAAGCTTTCTTT.

The chain couples TRBV5-1 to TRBJ1-3; a possible D gene is TRBD1 (5 bases). The CDR3 loop spans 15 amino acids. Deletions cut 3 bases from V and 0 bases from J, with 10 bases between. CDR1 SGHRS and CDR2 YFSETQ come from the germline V gene. CDR3 residues: CASSSQDLSGNTIYF. In nucleotides, the CDR3 is TGCGCCAGCAGCTCACAGGACCTCTCTGGAAACACCATATATTTT.

J is TRBJ2-1 and V is TRBV11-3, with 7 bases matching TRBD2. The length of the CDR3 is 11 residues. Trimming took 8 bases from V and 7 from J; bases not matched to a gene: 2. Germline V gene sequence: CDR1 SGHNT, CDR2 YENEEA. CDR3 in amino acids: CASDGGNEQFF. CDR3 coding DNA: TGTGCCAGCGACGGGGGGAATGAGCAGTTCTTC.